The 30 T cell receptor beta chains below all came from one sample that was sequenced in a study of T-cell reconstitution after alpha-beta-depleted transplantation in children. Preparation of the TCRbeta library used unique molecular identifiers. Each CDR3 protein is one row after TCRdb ran MiXCR on the PCR reads. The sample yields about 92,000 distinct CDR3 sequences, 10% to 15% seen once. The material sequenced was PBMCs from the stem cell graft donor, taken from the stem cell graft. All receptors come from a human donor who donated a stem cell graft to a child with inherited bone marrow failure.

This clonotype was seen at least ten times. The rearrangement uses TRBV7-9 and TRBJ2-3; D unclear. V shed 6 bases and J shed 0 bases, with 10 bases lying between them. The germline V gene encodes CDR1 SEHNR and CDR2 FQNEAQ (reference sequence). The CDR3 sequence is 14 residues long. This CDR3 is CASRPRVSTDTQYF. Written as DNA, the CDR3 is TGTGCCAGCAGGCCCCGGGTTAGCACAGATACGCAGTATTTT.

This clonotype appeared many times. The chain uses TRBV11-2 and TRBJ1-2; D remains ambiguous. This CDR3 region has 15 residues. Trimming cost V 2 bases and J 0 bases, with 10 bases left between them. Germline assignment: CDR1 SGHAT and CDR2 FQNNGV. The chain's CDR3 is CASSLIRRSNYGYTF. The CDR3 DNA sequence: TGTGCCAGCAGCTTAATACGCCGATCTAACTATGGCTACACCTTC.

The chain joins TRBV5-1 to TRBJ2-7; D is possibly TRBD2 (5 bases). The CDR3 loop spans 13 amino acids. V lost 2 bases to trimming and J lost 6 bases, with 12 bases between them. Looked up from germline, CDR1 is SGHRS and CDR2 is YFSETQ. CDR3 nucleotides: TGCGCCAGCAGCTTTGAGGGAAATAGCGAGCAGTACTTC. It translates to CASSFEGNSEQYF.

In this sample, this clonotype turned up a few times. CDR3 region: CASSQVGLAGGPERADTQYF. CDR3 DNA sequence: TGCGCCAGCAGCCAGGTTGGACTAGCGGGAGGGCCAGAAAGGGCAGATACGCAGTATTTT. The chain is built from TRBV4-1 and TRBJ2-3; 15 positions match TRBD2. Germline V lookup: CDR1 MGHRA, CDR2 YSYEKL. V dropped 3 bases and J dropped 4; count of bases not matched to a gene: 14. The CDR3 length is 20 residues.

This clonotype has ten or more counts. V is TRBV12-3 or TRBV12-4 and J is TRBJ2-2; D call uncertain. The CDR3 length is 11 residues. V was pared by 3 bases and J by 7 bases, with 3 bases between. The CDR3 loop reads CASSFVGELFF. The CDR3 nucleotides read TGTGCCAGCAGTTTTGTCGGGGAGCTGTTTTTT.

In this sample, this clonotype turned up many times. The rearrangement joins TRBV29-1 to TRBJ2-7; maybe TRBD1 (5 bases). The germline V and J ends were trimmed by 1 base and 6 bases, with 16 bases remaining between them. Germline assignment: CDR1 SQVTM and CDR2 ANQGSEA. This CDR3 region has 14 residues. The CDR3 nucleotides read TGCAGCGTTGAAGTCGTGGGCCAGGGCCGCGAGCAGTACTTC. Its translation: CSVEVVGQGREQYF.

There are many counts of this clonotype. The genes are TRBV5-1 and TRBJ2-5; D gene uncertain. Trimming took off 4 bases at V and 7 bases at J, with 14 bases between the two ends. CDR1 and CDR2 (germline): SGHRS, YFSETQ. The CDR3 totals 13 residues. The CDR3 region is CASSSEVGGTQYF. DNA for the CDR3: TGCGCCAGCAGCAGTGAGGTTGGCGGGACCCAGTACTTC.

Ten or more counts support this clonotype. J is TRBJ1-4 and V is TRBV4-2; D not resolved. Germline loops: CDR1 LGHNA, CDR2 YNFKEQ. This CDR3 region has 14 residues. V lost 4 bases and J 7 bases, leaving 13 bases between the germline ends. The CDR3 bases are TGTGCCAGCAGCCTGGGGAGGGCGGGTGAAAAACTGTTTTTT. Its translation: CASSLGRAGEKLFF.

This clonotype came up many times. This chain links TRBV7-2 with TRBJ2-7, with D uncertain. Trimming took 1 base from V and 1 from J, leaving 11 bases between them. CDR3 length equals 15 residues. Germline CDR1 and CDR2: SGHTA and FQGNSA. The CDR3 loop is CASSLGMDPSYEQYF. The CDR3 nucleotides read TGTGCCAGCAGCTTAGGGATGGACCCTTCCTACGAGCAGTACTTC.

This clonotype showed up many times. The rearrangement joins TRBV5-1 to TRBJ2-1; possible D gene TRBD2, 6 bases. The CDR3 spans 15 residues. The germline V gene encodes CDR1 SGHRS and CDR2 YFSETQ. V gave up 6 bases and J gave up 6 bases, with 19 bases separating them. CDR3 coding DNA: TGCGCCAGCACCTCGTTCCCCGGGAGTGCCAATGAGCAGTTCTTC. Encoded protein: CASTSFPGSANEQFF. Based on the CDR3 plus reference TRBV5-1 and TRBJ2-1, the full variable domain is KAGVTQTPRYLIKTRGQQVTLSCSPISGHRSVSWYQQTPGQGLQFLFEYFSETQRNKGNFPGRFSGRQFSNSRSEMNVSTLELGDSALYLCASTSFPGSANEQFFGPGTRLTVL.

This clonotype was counted ten times or more. The chain employs TRBV10-3 and TRBJ2-7, with D unclear. The CDR3 extends over 14 amino acids. V was cut by 3 bases and J by 1 base, with 10 bases left in between. The germline V gene has CDR1 ENHRY and CDR2 SYGVKD. The CDR3 here is CAISDFDGSYEQYF. The CDR3 DNA sequence: TGTGCCATCAGTGATTTTGACGGTTCCTACGAGCAGTACTTC.

This clonotype was recorded many times. The chain links TRBV7-6 to TRBJ2-7, with D unresolved. CDR1 and CDR2 (germline): SGHVS, FNYEAQ. Between the trimmed V and J ends, which lost 0 bases and 7 bases, there was a span of 10 bases. The CDR3 is 13 amino acids. The CDR3 loop is CASSLASRGEQYF. In DNA form, the CDR3 reads TGTGCCAGCAGCTTAGCTTCCCGTGGGGAGCAGTACTTC.

The table lists this clonotype with a count of one. The chain carries TRBV7-9 and TRBJ2-2, with TRBD1 matching 7 bases. The V and J ends lost 5 bases and 2 bases, in that order; junction bases with no gene match: 5. The germline V gene encodes CDR1 SEHNR and CDR2 FQNEAQ (reference sequence). The CDR3 has 15 amino acids. In DNA form, the CDR3 reads TGTGCCAGCAGCCGGGACAGCCGAAACACCGGGGAGCTGTTTTTT. Its translation: CASSRDSRNTGELFF. The full variable domain, completed using reference TRBV7-9 and TRBJ2-2, is DTGVSQNPRHKITKRGQNVTFRCDPISEHNRLYWYRQTLGQGPEFLTYFQNEAQLEKSRLLSDRFSAERPKGSFSTLEIQRTEQGDSAMYLCASSRDSRNTGELFFGEGSRLTVL.

V is TRBV30 and J is TRBJ2-3; D gene unclear. Per the germline V gene, CDR1 is GTSNPN and CDR2 is SVGIG (reference sequence). Trimming removed 0 bases at V and 5 bases at J, with 6 bases between. The CDR3 is made up of 12 amino acids. The CDR3 DNA follows: TGTGCCTGGAGTGTGAGAAGAGATACGCAGTATTTT. Amino acids: CAWSVRRDTQYF.

The chain joins TRBV10-3 to TRBJ2-7, with 9 bases lining up with TRBD2. V gave up 8 bases and J gave up 0 bases; unmatched junction bases: 11. CDR3 length equals 16 residues. CDR1 and CDR2 (germline): ENHRY, SYGVKD. The CDR3 here is CAIGVSLSGSSYEQYF. The CDR3, as DNA: TGTGCCATCGGTGTCTCACTTAGCGGGAGCTCCTACGAGCAGTACTTC.

The table lists this clonotype with a few counts. The gene calls are TRBV7-2 and TRBJ2-7; 7 positions agree with TRBD2. There are 14 residues in the CDR3. The J segment lost 3 bases and the V segment lost 1 base, leaving 3 bases of the junction unmatched. Germline CDR1 and CDR2: SGHTA and FQGNSA. The CDR3 here is CASSLGPSGYEQYF. CDR3 sequence (DNA): TGTGCCAGCAGCTTAGGGCCTAGCGGCTACGAGCAGTACTTC.

This clonotype has a count of ten or more. The chain links TRBV7-9 to TRBJ1-1, with D possibly being TRBD1 (6 bases). With 5 bases removed from V and 4 bases from J, the gap between germline ends came to 11 bases. This CDR3 is built from 13 residues. Germline lookup yields CDR1 SEHNR and CDR2 FQNEAQ (reference sequence). The CDR3 bases are TGTGCCAGCAGCCGGGGGCCTATCACTGAAGCTTTCTTT. Its protein product is CASSRGPITEAFF.

In this sample, this clonotype turned up many times. This chain connects TRBV5-1 to TRBJ1-1, with D perhaps matching TRBD1 (5 bases). V was shortened by 1 base and J by 4 bases, with 11 bases between the two germline ends. CDR1 and CDR2 from the germline V gene are SGHRS and YFSETQ. The CDR3 contains 14 residues. DNA of the CDR3: TGCGCCAGCAGCTTGTACTTGGGGGGCACTGAAGCTTTCTTT. Translated, it gives CASSLYLGGTEAFF.

This clonotype has ten or more counts. The chain employs TRBV27 and TRBJ2-7; D gene uncertain. Germline V lookup: CDR1 MNHEY, CDR2 SMNVEV (reference sequence). This CDR3 contains 13 residues. V was clipped by 4 bases and J by 2 bases, with 9 bases between them. CDR3 sequence: CASSSDGTYEQYF. The DNA for the CDR3 is TGTGCCAGCAGTTCTGACGGAACCTACGAGCAGTACTTC.

This clonotype was seen ten or more times. The chain joins TRBV28 to TRBJ1-2, with a possible D match to TRBD1 (5 bases). Looked up from germline, CDR1 is MDHEN and CDR2 is SYDVKM. The germline V and J ends were trimmed by 5 bases and 4 bases, with 11 bases remaining between them. The CDR3 covers 13 residues. The chain's CDR3 is CASSDGARYGYTF. The CDR3 DNA sequence: TGTGCCAGCAGTGACGGGGCCCGCTATGGCTACACCTTC.

The chain uses TRBV19 and TRBJ1-4; tentatively, D is TRBD1 (6 bases). This CDR3 region has 17 residues. Germline CDR1 is LNHDA and CDR2 is SQIVND (reference sequence). Trimming took off 3 bases at V and 0 bases at J, with 14 bases between the two ends. The CDR3 bases are TGTGCCAGTAGTATGGTACAGGGAAGTTCAACTAATGAAAAACTGTTTTTT. This sequence encodes CASSMVQGSSTNEKLFF. Full variable domain (outside the CDR3, taken from reference TRBV19 and TRBJ1-4): DGGITQSPKYLFRKEGQNVTLSCEQNLNHDAMYWYRQDPGQGLRLIYYSQIVNDFQKGDIAEGYSVSREKKESFPLTVTSAQKNPTAFYLCASSMVQGSSTNEKLFFGSGTQLSVL.

This clonotype was counted at least ten times. V is TRBV25-1 and J is TRBJ1-1; weak D call: TRBD1 (6 bases). The CDR3 is 13 residues long. V lost 4 bases to trimming and J lost 4 bases, with 10 bases between them. In germline, CDR1 is MGHDK, CDR2 SYGVNS. The CDR3 loop reads CASSATGTTEAFF. In DNA, the CDR3 is TGTGCCAGCAGTGCTACAGGGACCACTGAAGCTTTCTTT.

At least ten counts were recorded for this clonotype. The V and J genes are TRBV20-1 and TRBJ2-7; D may correspond to TRBD1 or TRBD2 (6 bases each). The germline V gene has CDR1 DFQATT and CDR2 SNEGSKA (reference sequence). Between the trimmed V and J ends, which lost 6 bases and 2 bases, there was a span of 17 bases. The CDR3 is 14 residues long. CDR3: CSAGGLGKTYEQYF. Here the CDR3 DNA reads TGCAGTGCAGGGGGGCTCGGAAAAACCTACGAGCAGTACTTC.

This clonotype has ten or more counts. This rearrangement joins TRBV29-1 to TRBJ1-1; D may be TRBD1 (5 bases). The CDR3 is 12 residues long. Per the germline V gene, CDR1 is SQVTM and CDR2 is ANQGSEA. The ends were cut back, 5 bases at V and 4 bases at J, with 11 bases in the middle. The DNA for the CDR3 is TGCAGCGTTCAGGGTTGGGGCACTGAAGCTTTCTTT. Translating it yields CSVQGWGTEAFF. The entire variable domain, with the rest obtained from reference TRBV29-1 and TRBJ1-1, is as follows: SAVISQKPSRDICQRGTSLTIQCQVDSQVTMMFWYRQQPGQSLTLIATANQGSEATYESGFVIDKFPISRPNLTFSTLTVSNMSPEDSSIYLCSVQGWGTEAFFGQGTRLTVV.

This clonotype occurred a few times. The V call is TRBV7-9, the J call TRBJ2-7; D not certain. This CDR3 is built from 14 residues. Germline loops: CDR1 SEHNR, CDR2 FQNEAQ (reference sequence). The V end was cut by 0 bases, the J end by 5 bases, with 11 bases between. CDR3 residues: CASSLAADEHEQYF. CDR3 bases: TGTGCCAGCAGCTTAGCGGCCGACGAACACGAGCAGTACTTC.

In this sample, this clonotype turned up many times. The rearrangement joins TRBV20-1 to TRBJ1-5; TRBD1 might be the D (5 bases). Germline CDR1 is DFQATT and CDR2 is SNEGSKA (reference sequence). There are 19 residues in the CDR3. V lost 3 bases to trimming and J lost 0 bases, with 24 bases between them. CDR3 sequence: CSASHWDPTASYSNQPQHF. In DNA, the CDR3 is TGCAGTGCTAGCCACTGGGACCCGACGGCTTCATATAGCAATCAGCCCCAGCATTTT.

The V call is TRBV11-1, the J call TRBJ2-7, with D unclear. This CDR3 spans 14 amino acids. Germline assignment: CDR1 SGHAT and CDR2 FQDESV (reference sequence). V was pared by 6 bases and J by 1 base, with 13 bases between. CDR3 residues: CASSLGDISYEQYF. The CDR3 coding sequence is TGTGCCAGCAGTTTGGGTGATATATCCTACGAGCAGTACTTC.

This clonotype was seen at least ten times. J is TRBJ1-2 and V is TRBV5-1; 12 bases match TRBD1. This CDR3 contains 15 residues. The germline V gene has CDR1 SGHRS and CDR2 YFSETQ. With 3 bases clipped from V and 10 bases from J, the junction kept 10 bases outside the gene matches. CDR3: CASSYYSGTGGSYTF. The CDR3 DNA is TGCGCCAGCAGCTACTACTCCGGGACAGGGGGCTCCTACACCTTC.

This clonotype was detected ten times or more. The gene calls are TRBV6-1 and TRBJ1-1, with D hard to call. The CDR3 runs to 15 residues. Per germline, CDR1 MNHNS and CDR2 SASEGT. Trimming shortened V by 1 base and J by 0 bases, and 9 bases separated the two germline ends. The CDR3 loop reads CASSEGRAMNTEAFF. For the CDR3, the DNA is TGTGCCAGCAGTGAAGGCCGAGCCATGAACACTGAAGCTTTCTTT.

This clonotype was detected ten times or more. V gene TRBV29-1 combines with J gene TRBJ2-1, with a weak D call TRBD2 (6 bases). V gave up 8 bases and J gave up 8 bases, with 13 bases separating them. Germline-derived CDR1 and CDR2 are SQVTM and ANQGSEA. This CDR3 comprises 11 residues. As DNA, the CDR3 is TGCAGCCACAAGCGGGCGGATGAGCAGTTCTTC. The encoded protein is CSHKRADEQFF.